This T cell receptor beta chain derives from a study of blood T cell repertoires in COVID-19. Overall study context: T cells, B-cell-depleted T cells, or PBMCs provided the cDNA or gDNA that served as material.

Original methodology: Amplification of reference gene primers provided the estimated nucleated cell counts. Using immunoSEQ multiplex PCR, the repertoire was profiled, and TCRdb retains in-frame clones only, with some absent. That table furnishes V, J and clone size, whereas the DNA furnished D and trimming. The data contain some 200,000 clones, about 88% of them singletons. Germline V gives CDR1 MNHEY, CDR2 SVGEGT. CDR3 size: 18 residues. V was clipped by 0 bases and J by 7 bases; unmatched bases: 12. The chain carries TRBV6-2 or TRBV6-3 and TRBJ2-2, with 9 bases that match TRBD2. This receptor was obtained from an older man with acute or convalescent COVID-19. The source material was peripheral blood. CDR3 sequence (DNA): TGTGCCAGCAGTTACTCGAGGTCCGGCGGGAGGGCCGGCGGGGAGCTGTTTTTT. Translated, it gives CASSYSRSGGRAGGELFF.